In its sample, the clone carrying this T cell receptor beta chain was seen many times. CDR3 size: 14 residues. V was trimmed by 0 bases and J by 1 base, leaving 7 bases between them. Germline V lookup: CDR1 SGHRS, CDR2 YFSETQ. Template material for amplifying TCR beta CDR3 regions consisted of RNA transcripts. The HTBI primer set was used in a first-round RT-PCR of the TCR CDR3. TCRdb independently ran MiXCR on the multiplex PCR reads; one entry per CDR3 protein. Of hundreds of thousands of distinct CDR3 sequences listed, roughly 14% are singletons. These data come from a study of T cells in Graves' hyperthyroidism and ophthalmopathy.

The chain carries TRBV5-1 and TRBJ1-2; D is uncertain. The sequence was collected from a woman in her forties or fifties with Graves' ophthalmopathy. Material for sequencing was blood. The chain's CDR3 is CASSLDPVNYGYTF. CDR3 coding DNA: TGCGCCAGCAGCTTGGATCCGGTTAACTATGGCTACACCTTC. Based on the CDR3 plus reference TRBV5-1 and TRBJ1-2, the full variable domain is KAGVTQTPRYLIKTRGQQVTLSCSPISGHRSVSWYQQTPGQGLQFLFEYFSETQRNKGNFPGRFSGRQFSNSRSEMNVSTLELGDSALYLCASSLDPVNYGYTFGSGTRLTVV.